The 7 T cell receptor beta chains below all came from one sample that was sequenced in a study of regulatory T cells in long-lasting Graves disease. iRepertoire HTBI primers and Arm-PCR of CDR3 regions built TCR beta libraries. TCRdb called the multiplex PCR reads again in MiXCR, with one record for every CDR3 protein. This table has roughly 410,000 distinct CDR3 sequences, 15% appearing once. Time point here: newly diagnosed GD, antithyroid drugs for less than 3 months. Extracted RNA from PBMCs served as the source of the TCR library. These data are also associated with another study on T cells in Graves' hyperthyroidism and ophthalmopathy.

The input for sequencing was peripheral blood mononuclear cells (PBMCs), taken at new diagnosis, from a patient treated with antithyroid drugs. These TCRs come from a middle-aged woman with Graves disease.

V is TRBV7-3 and J is TRBJ2-1; possibly TRBD1 for D (6 bases). CDR3 length: 18 amino acids. The V gene lost 5 bases and the J gene lost 0 bases, with 20 bases spanning the gap. Looked up from germline, CDR1 is SGHTA and CDR2 is FQGTGA. CDR3 nucleotide sequence: TGTGCCAGCAGCAGATTAACGCCCCGGGACACCTCCTACAATGAGCAGTTCTTC. Residues: CASSRLTPRDTSYNEQFF.

This clonotype was found many times. The V gene is TRBV11-3, the J gene TRBJ2-1, with 7 bases identical to TRBD2. After removal of 6 bases from V and 5 bases from J, the junction contained 22 bases not matched to a gene. The CDR3 covers 19 residues. CDR1 is SGHNT and CDR2 is YENEEA in the germline V gene. CDR3 residues: CASSSPGRRWASGDNEQFF. In DNA form, the CDR3 reads TGTGCCAGCAGTTCTCCGGGACGGAGATGGGCTAGCGGAGACAATGAGCAGTTCTTC.

The CDR3 nucleotides read TGTGCCAGCAAAGGGGGCGAGAATGAGCAGTTCTTC. Protein product: CASKGGENEQFF. The V call is TRBV3-1, the J call TRBJ2-1, with 7 bases fitting TRBD1. CDR1 is LGHDT and CDR2 is YNNKEL in the germline V gene (reference sequence). Trimming took 7 bases from V and 7 from J; bases not matched to a gene: 4. CDR3 length: 12 residues.

The genes are TRBV20-1 and TRBJ1-6; a weak D match, TRBD1 (5 bases). This CDR3 comprises 13 residues. Trimming stripped 5 bases from V and 14 bases from J, with 19 bases between. The germline gives CDR1 DFQATT, CDR2 SNEGSKA (reference sequence). The CDR3 spells CSAQETGGITLHF. For the CDR3, the DNA is TGCAGTGCTCAGGAGACGGGGGGGATCACCCTCCACTTT.

The chain is built from TRBV9 and TRBJ1-3, with D possibly matching TRBD1 (5 bases). Trimming took 1 base from V and 1 from J, leaving 12 bases between them. This CDR3 is built from 16 residues. Germline lookup yields CDR1 SGDLS and CDR2 YYNGEE. CDR3 DNA: TGTGCCAGCAGCGTACACCGGAGGGGATCTGGAAACACCATATATTTT. Translating gives CASSVHRRGSGNTIYF. Looking up the rest from reference TRBV9 and TRBJ1-3 gives the full variable domain: DSGVTQTPKHLITATGQRVTLRCSPRSGDLSVYWYQQSLDQGLQFLIQYYNGEERAKGNILERFSAQQFPDLHSELNLSSLELGDSALYFCASSVHRRGSGNTIYFGEGSWLTVV.

This clonotype was picked up many times. V is TRBV28 and J is TRBJ2-7, with TRBD2 matching over 10 bases. Per germline, CDR1 MDHEN and CDR2 SYDVKM. The junction had 6 bases not matched to a gene; V was cut back by 2 bases and J by 2 bases. This CDR3 is 16 amino acids long. CDR3 region: CASSLGTSVPPYEQYF. CDR3 nucleotide sequence: TGTGCCAGCAGTTTAGGGACTAGCGTACCTCCCTACGAGCAGTACTTC.

To note about this clonotype: It is likely a read error: a sequence one base away is far more abundant. The chain recombines TRBV6-2 or TRBV6-3 with TRBJ2-3; possible D gene TRBD1, 6 bases. CDR1 is MNHEY, CDR2 SVGEGT, per germline. The CDR3 spans 16 residues. The V end lost 5 bases, the J end lost 2 bases, and 17 bases lay between the germline ends. As DNA, the CDR3 is TGTGCCAGCAGTCGACCGGGACACCCAGACACAGATACGCAGTATTTT. Translation: CASSRPGHPDTDTQYF.